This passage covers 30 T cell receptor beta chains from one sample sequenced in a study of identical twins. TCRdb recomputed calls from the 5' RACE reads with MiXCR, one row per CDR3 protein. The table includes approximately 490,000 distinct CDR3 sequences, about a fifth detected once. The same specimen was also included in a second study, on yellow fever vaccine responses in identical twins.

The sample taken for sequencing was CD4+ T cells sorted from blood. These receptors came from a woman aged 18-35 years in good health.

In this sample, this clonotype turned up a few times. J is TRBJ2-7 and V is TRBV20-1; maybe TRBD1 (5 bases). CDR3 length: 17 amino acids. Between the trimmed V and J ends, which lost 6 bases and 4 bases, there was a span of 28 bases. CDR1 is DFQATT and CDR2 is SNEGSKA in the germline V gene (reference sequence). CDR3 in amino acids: CSASPVEWGGWRYEQYF. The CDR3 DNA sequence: TGCAGTGCCTCGCCCGTCGAGTGGGGCGGATGGAGATACGAGCAGTACTTC.

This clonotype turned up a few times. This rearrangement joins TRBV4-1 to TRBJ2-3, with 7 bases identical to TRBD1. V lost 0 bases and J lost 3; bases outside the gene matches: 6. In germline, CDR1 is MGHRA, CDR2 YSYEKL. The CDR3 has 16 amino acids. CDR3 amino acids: CASSQDSLDRTDTQYF. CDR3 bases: TGCGCCAGCAGCCAAGACTCTTTGGACAGGACAGATACGCAGTATTTT.

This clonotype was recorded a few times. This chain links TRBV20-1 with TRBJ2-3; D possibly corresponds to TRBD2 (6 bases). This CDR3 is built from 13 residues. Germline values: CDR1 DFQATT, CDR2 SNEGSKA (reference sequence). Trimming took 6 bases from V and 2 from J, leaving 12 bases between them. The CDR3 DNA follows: TGCAGTGCGCAAAGGACTAACACAGATACGCAGTATTTT. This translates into CSAQRTNTDTQYF.

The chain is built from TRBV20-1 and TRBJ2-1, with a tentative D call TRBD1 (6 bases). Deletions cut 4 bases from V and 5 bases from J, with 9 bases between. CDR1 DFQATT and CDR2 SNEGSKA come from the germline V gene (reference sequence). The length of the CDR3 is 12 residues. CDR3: CSAIWDNNEQFF. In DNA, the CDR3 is TGCAGTGCTATTTGGGACAACAATGAGCAGTTCTTC.

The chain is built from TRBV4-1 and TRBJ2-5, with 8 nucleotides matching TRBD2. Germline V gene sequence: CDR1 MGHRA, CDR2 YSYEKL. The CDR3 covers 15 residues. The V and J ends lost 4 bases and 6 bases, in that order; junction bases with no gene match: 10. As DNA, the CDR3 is TGCGCCAGCAGCCGGGTAGGCGGGGGGATGAAGACCCAGTACTTC. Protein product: CASSRVGGGMKTQYF.

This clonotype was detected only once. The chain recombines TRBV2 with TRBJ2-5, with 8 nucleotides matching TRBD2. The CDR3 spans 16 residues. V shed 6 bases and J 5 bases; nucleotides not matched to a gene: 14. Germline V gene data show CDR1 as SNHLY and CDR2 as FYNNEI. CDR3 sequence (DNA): TGTGCCAGCAGAACCGGGACTAGGACCATTTCCGAGACCCAGTACTTC. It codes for CASRTGTRTISETQYF. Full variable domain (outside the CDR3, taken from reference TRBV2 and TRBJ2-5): EPEVTQTPSHQVTQMGQEVILRCVPISNHLYFYWYRQILGQKVEFLVSFYNNEISEKSEIFDDQFSVERPDGSNFTLKIRSTKLEDSAMYFCASRTGTRTISETQYFGPGTRLLVL.

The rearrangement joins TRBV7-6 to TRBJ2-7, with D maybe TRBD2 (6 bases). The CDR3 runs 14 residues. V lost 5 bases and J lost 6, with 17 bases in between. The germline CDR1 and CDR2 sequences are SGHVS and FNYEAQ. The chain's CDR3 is CASSVTGTQSEQYF. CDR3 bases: TGTGCCAGCAGCGTGACCGGGACTCAGTCCGAGCAGTACTTC.

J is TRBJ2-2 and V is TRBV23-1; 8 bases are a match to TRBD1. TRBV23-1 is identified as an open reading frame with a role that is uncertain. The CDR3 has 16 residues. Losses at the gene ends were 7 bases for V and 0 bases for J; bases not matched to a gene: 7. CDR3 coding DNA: TGCGCCAGCAACGAGGACAGGGCCGCGAACACCGGGGAGCTGTTTTTT. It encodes CASNEDRAANTGELFF.

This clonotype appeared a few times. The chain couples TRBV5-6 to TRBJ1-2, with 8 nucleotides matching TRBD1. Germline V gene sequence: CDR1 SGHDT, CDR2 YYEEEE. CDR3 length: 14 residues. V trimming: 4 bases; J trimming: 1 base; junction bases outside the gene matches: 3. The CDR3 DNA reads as TGTGCCAGCAGCCGGGACAGGAGTAACTATGGCTACACCTTC. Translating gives CASSRDRSNYGYTF.

This CDR3 is CASSWGPGNTGELFF. CDR3 DNA sequence: TGTGCCAGCAGCTGGGGACCGGGTAACACCGGGGAGCTGTTTTTT. The V call is TRBV7-9, the J call TRBJ2-2; possibly TRBD1 or TRBD2 for D (5 bases each). Trimming cost V 4 bases and J 2 bases, with 11 bases left between them. The length of the CDR3 is 15 residues. CDR1 is SEHNR and CDR2 is FQNEAQ in the germline V gene (reference sequence).

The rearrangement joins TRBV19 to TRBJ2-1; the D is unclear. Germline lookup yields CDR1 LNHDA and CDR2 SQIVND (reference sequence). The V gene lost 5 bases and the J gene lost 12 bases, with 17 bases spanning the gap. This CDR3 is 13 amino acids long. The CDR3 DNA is TGTGCCAGTAGTTTGAGGACCTGGTCATCGCAGTTCTTC. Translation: CASSLRTWSSQFF.

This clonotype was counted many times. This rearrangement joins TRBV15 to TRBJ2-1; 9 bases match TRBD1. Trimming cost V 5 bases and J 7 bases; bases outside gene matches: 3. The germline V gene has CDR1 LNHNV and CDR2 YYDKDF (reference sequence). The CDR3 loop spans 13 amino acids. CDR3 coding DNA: TGTGCCACCAGCTGGGGACAGGGAAATGAGCAGTTCTTC. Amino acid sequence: CATSWGQGNEQFF.

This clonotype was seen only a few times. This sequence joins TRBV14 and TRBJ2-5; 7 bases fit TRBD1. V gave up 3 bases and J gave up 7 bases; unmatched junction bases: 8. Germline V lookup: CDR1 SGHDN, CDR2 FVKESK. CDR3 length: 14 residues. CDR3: CASSQRGPGGTQYF. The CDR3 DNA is TGTGCCAGCAGCCAGAGGGGGCCCGGAGGGACCCAGTACTTC.

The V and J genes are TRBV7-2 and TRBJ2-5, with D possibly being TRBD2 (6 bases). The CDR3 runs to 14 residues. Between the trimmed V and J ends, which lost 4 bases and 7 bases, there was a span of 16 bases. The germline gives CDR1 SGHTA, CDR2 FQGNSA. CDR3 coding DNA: TGTGCCAGCAGCTCCAGCGGGCAGGGATGGACCCAGTACTTC. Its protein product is CASSSSGQGWTQYF. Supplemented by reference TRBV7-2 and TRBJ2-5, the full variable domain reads GAGVSQSPSNKVTEKGKDVELRCDPISGHTALYWYRQSLGQGLEFLIYFQGNSAPDKSGLPSDRFSAERTGGSVSTLTIQRTQQEDSAVYLCASSSSGQGWTQYFGPGTRLLVL.

CDR3 bases: TGTGCCAGCAGCCGGGACGCCAACACTGAAGCTTTCTTT. This sequence encodes CASSRDANTEAFF. V gene TRBV5-8 combines with J gene TRBJ1-1, with D possibly being TRBD1 (5 bases). The CDR3 is made up of 13 amino acids. V lost 4 bases and J lost 2, with 9 bases in between. The germline V gene encodes CDR1 SGHTS and CDR2 YDEGEE. Using reference TRBV5-8 and TRBJ1-1 for the parts outside the CDR3, the full variable domain is EAGVTQSPTHLIKTRGQQATLRCSPISGHTSVYWYQQALGLGLQFLLWYDEGEERNRGNFPPRFSGRQFPNYSSELNVNALELEDSALYLCASSRDANTEAFFGQGTRLTVV.

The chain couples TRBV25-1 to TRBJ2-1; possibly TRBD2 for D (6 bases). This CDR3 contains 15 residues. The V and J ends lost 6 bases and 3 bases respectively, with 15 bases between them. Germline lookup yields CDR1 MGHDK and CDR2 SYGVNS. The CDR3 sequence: CASSPPLARYNEQFF. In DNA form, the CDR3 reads TGTGCCAGCAGCCCCCCGCTAGCGCGCTACAATGAGCAGTTCTTC.

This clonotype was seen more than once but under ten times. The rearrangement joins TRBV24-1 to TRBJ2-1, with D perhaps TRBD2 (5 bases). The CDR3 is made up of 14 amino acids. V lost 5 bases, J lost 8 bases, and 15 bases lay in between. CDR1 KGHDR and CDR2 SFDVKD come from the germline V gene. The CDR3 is CATSALGEEDEQFF. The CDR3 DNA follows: TGTGCCACCAGTGCCTTGGGCGAGGAGGATGAGCAGTTCTTC.

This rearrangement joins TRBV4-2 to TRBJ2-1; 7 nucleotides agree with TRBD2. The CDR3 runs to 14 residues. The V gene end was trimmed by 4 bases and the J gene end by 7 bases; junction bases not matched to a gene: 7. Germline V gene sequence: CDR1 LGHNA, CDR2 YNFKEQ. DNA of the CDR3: TGTGCCAGCAGCCGAGGGGAGGGAGGGAATGAGCAGTTCTTC. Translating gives CASSRGEGGNEQFF.

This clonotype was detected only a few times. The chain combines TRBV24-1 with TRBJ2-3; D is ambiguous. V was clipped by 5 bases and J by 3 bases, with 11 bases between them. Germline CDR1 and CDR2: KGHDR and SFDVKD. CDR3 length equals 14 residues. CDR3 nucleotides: TGTGCCACCAGTGGCGCTAACCCTACAGATACGCAGTATTTT. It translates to CATSGANPTDTQYF.

The CDR3, as DNA: TGCGCCAGCAGCCAAGGCTCCAGCGGGGGGGCCACCGGGGAGCTGTTTTTT. It yields the protein CASSQGSSGGATGELFF. The rearrangement uses TRBV4-1 and TRBJ2-2; 10 nucleotides line up with TRBD2. CDR3 length: 17 amino acids. Germline trimming cut 1 base from V and 4 bases from J; bases unmatched to any gene: 6. Germline V gene sequence: CDR1 MGHRA, CDR2 YSYEKL.

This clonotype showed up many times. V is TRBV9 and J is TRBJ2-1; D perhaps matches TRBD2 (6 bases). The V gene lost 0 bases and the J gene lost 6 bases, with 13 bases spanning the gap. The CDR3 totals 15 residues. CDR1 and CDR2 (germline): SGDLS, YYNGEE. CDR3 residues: CASSVEEGLGNEQFF. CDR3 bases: TGTGCCAGCAGCGTAGAGGAGGGCCTAGGCAATGAGCAGTTCTTC. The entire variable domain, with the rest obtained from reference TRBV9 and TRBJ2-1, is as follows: DSGVTQTPKHLITATGQRVTLRCSPRSGDLSVYWYQQSLDQGLQFLIQYYNGEERAKGNILERFSAQQFPDLHSELNLSSLELGDSALYFCASSVEEGLGNEQFFGPGTRLTVL.

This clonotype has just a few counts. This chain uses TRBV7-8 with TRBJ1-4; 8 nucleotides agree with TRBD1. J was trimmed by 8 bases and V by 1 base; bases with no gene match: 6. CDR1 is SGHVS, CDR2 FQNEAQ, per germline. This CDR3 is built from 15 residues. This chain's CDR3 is CASSLVGQGSEKLFF. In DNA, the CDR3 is TGTGCCAGCAGCTTAGTTGGACAGGGCAGCGAAAAACTGTTTTTT.

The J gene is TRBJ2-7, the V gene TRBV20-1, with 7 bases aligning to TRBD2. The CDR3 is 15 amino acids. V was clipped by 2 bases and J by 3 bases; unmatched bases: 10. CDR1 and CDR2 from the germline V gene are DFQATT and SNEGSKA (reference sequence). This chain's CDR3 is CSARSLAESLYEQYF. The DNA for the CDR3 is TGCAGTGCTAGAAGCCTAGCGGAGTCCCTCTACGAGCAGTACTTC.

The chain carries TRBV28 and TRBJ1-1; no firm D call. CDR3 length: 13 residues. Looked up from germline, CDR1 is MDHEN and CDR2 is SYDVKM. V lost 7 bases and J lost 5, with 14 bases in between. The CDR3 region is CASTEAGKTEAFF. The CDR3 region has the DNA TGTGCCAGCACCGAGGCGGGGAAGACTGAAGCTTTCTTT. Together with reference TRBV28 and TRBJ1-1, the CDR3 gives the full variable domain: DVKVTQSSRYLVKRTGEKVFLECVQDMDHENMFWYRQDPGLGLRLIYFSYDVKMKEKGDIPEGYSVSREKKERFSLILESASTNQTSMYLCASTEAGKTEAFFGQGTRLTVV.

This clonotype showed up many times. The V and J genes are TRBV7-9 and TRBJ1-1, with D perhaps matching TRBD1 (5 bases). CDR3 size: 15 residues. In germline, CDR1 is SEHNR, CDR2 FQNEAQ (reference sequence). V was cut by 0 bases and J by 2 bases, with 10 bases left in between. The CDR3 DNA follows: TGTGCCAGCAGCTTAGCCGGGACGGGAAACACTGAAGCTTTCTTT. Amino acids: CASSLAGTGNTEAFF.

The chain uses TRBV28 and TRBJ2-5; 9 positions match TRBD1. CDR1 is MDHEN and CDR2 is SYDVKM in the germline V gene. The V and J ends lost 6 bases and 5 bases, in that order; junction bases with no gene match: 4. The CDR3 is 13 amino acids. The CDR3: CASRTQGAETQYF. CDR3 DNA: TGTGCCAGCAGGACACAGGGGGCTGAGACCCAGTACTTC. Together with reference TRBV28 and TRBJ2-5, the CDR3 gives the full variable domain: DVKVTQSSRYLVKRTGEKVFLECVQDMDHENMFWYRQDPGLGLRLIYFSYDVKMKEKGDIPEGYSVSREKKERFSLILESASTNQTSMYLCASRTQGAETQYFGPGTRLLVL.

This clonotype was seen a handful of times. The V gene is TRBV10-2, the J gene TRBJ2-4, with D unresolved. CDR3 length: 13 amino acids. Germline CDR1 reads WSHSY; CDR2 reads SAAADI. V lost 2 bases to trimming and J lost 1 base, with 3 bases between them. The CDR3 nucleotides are TGCGCCAGCAGTGAGGAGGCCAAAAACATTCAGTACTTC. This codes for CASSEEAKNIQYF.

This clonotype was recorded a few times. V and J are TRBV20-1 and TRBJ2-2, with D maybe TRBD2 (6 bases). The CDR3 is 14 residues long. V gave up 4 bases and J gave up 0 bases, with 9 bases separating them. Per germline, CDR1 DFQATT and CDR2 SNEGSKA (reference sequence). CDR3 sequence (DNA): TGCAGTGCTACCCCTAGCGCGAACACCGGGGAGCTGTTTTTT. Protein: CSATPSANTGELFF.

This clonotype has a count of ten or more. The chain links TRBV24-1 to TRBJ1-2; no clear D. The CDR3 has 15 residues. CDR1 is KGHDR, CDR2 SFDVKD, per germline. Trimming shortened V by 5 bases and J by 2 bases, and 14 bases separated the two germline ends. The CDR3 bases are TGTGCCACCAGTGGAGATGGGCAGAAAAACTATGGCTACACCTTC. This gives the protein CATSGDGQKNYGYTF.

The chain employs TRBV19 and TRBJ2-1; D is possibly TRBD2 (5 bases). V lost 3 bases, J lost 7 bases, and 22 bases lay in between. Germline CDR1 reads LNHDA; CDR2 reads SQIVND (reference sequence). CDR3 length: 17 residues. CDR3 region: CASSIPPKSGSRNEQFF. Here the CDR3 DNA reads TGTGCCAGTAGTATCCCCCCCAAAAGCGGTTCTAGGAATGAGCAGTTCTTC.